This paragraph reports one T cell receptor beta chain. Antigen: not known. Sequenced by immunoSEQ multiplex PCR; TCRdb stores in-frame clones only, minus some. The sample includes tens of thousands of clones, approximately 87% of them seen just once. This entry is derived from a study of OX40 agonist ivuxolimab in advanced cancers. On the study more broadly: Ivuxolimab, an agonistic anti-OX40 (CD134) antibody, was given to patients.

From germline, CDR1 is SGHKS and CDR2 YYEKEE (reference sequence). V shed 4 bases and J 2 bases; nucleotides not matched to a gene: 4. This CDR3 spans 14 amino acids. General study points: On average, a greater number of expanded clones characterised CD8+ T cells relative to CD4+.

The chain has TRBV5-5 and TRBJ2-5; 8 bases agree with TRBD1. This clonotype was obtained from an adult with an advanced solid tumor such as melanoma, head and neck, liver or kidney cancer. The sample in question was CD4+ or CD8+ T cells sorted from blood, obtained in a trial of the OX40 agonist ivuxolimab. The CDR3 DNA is TGTGCCAGCAGCCCTCGGACAGGGCAAGAGACCCAGTACTTC. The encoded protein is CASSPRTGQETQYF.